The clone carrying this T cell receptor beta chain was counted once. Its antigen is unknown. The data derive from a study of regulatory T cells in long-lasting Graves disease. Study-level findings and limits: Patients whose Graves' disease persisted exhibited lower TCR diversity than those newly diagnosed.

Documented time point: persistent/refractory GD, antithyroid drugs over 5 years with positive TRAb. RNA extracted from PBMCs served as the sequencing template. In building TCR beta libraries, iRepertoire HTBI primers were used together with Arm-PCR of CDR3 regions. TCRdb re-called the multiplex PCR reads with MiXCR, one entry per CDR3 protein. The sample shows about 460,000 distinct CDR3 sequences, 20% to 25% of them seen only once. The input for sequencing was peripheral blood mononuclear cells (PBMCs), taken when the disease was refractory, from a patient treated with antithyroid drugs. This clonotype was obtained from a female donor with Graves disease.

CDR3 DNA sequence: TGCAGCGATCGGGGGAGGGGAGGGCTCTACAATGAGCAGTTCTTC. This codes for CSDRGRGGLYNEQFF. The gene calls are TRBV29-1 and TRBJ2-1; 7 bases align to TRBD2. Germline CDR1 reads SQVTM; CDR2 reads ANQGSEA. V gave up 7 bases and J gave up 3 bases; unmatched junction bases: 12. CDR3 length equals 15 residues.